This TCR beta chain was retrieved from a study of shared clonotypes between healthy human individuals (TCRdb year 2020). In terms of the full investigation: A few men and a couple of women, aged 18 to 49 years, made up the cohort. Per donor, three plates each were used for CD4 naive and CD4 memory, two for CD8 naive, and one for CD8 memory. The study deeply sequenced blood TCR repertoires of about 5 healthy adults to estimate repertoire size and the extent of clonotype sharing between individuals. To increase sequencing depth and limit assay-specific biases, TCR repertoire library preparation and sequencing were carried out by different laboratories using diverse techniques. Each donor's leukapheresis produced roughly between roughly 0.9 and 9 billion PBMCs. The research as a whole found: Pairwise subsampling led to the expectation that sequencing depth would affect the degree of clonotype sharing among donors. Rarefaction of sorted-subset datasets indicated incomplete sequencing despite the large sequencing depth. Because the study included only a small number of donors, the genetic and exposure-history diversity represented was limited. Naive subsets generally had larger estimated clonotype richness than memory subsets. Across several donors, approximately 4.6% of naive CD4, over 3% of naive CD8, about 2% of memory CD4, and roughly 0.41% of memory CD8 clonotypes were shared. Clonotypes shared by all four sorted-subset donors showed higher generation probabilities than non-shared clonotypes. Sampling was limited to blood, and TCR repertoires in tissue likely differ from TCR repertoires in blood.

In the germline V gene (reference sequence), CDR1 corresponds to SEHNR and CDR2 to FQNEAQ. V and J are truncated by 0 bases and 2 bases respectively, leaving an intervening sequence of 5 bases. Taken from cysteine to phenylalanine, the CDR3 has 13 residues. Just the 39-base CDR3 DNA is kept, in frame starting at base 1. With respect to this clone: The antigen it recognizes is unknown. Nothing much larger sits one base from this clone, and base qualities are not available. Other nucleotide sequences in the sample specify the same CDR3.

Using the deep immunoSEQ assay, multiplex PCR amplified TCR CDR3 regions from genomic DNA. Extracted genomic DNA from each cell subset was spread evenly across all wells of several immunoSEQ 96-well plates, with each plate serving as a replicate. Each replicate PCR for sorted subsets received about 200 ng genomic DNA, equal to about 30,000 T cell genomes. Purified libraries were measured with a Qubit 3.0 fluorometer, size-checked on a Bioanalyzer 2100, and measured again with the KAPA Library Quantification kit. Every immunoSEQ 96-well plate was sequenced on a dedicated single-read 150-cycle Illumina NextSeq 550 flow cell. The original methods were these. Because only junctional sequences without quality scores were contained in the immunoSEQ output, filtering matching that applied to full-length reads could not be performed. To assign V/J genes and CDR3, sequences were annotated against IMGT germline references using PyIR, a Python wrapper for IgBLAST v1.9. Reads were removed for weak V/J assignments (E-value above 1e-6), missing CDR3, stop codons, out-of-frame junctions, or ambiguous translated residues. V3J clonotypes were defined as sequences sharing the same inferred V gene, J gene, and CDR3 amino acid sequence. Percentage overlap between repertoires was calculated by dividing the number of shared unique clonotypes by the size of the smaller repertoire. Richness of each repertoire was evaluated using RTK rarefaction, the Chao1 estimator, and Recon v2.1 estimates of unobserved clonotypes. Generation probabilities were computed with OLGA for all TCRbeta clonotypes obtained by the gDNA method from several donors. TCRdb obtained this table from immuneACCESS and retained in-frame rearrangements with V and J assigned. These tables miss some clones; where compared with another copy, unresolved V genes account for less than half of the shortfall, and the remainder is unexplained. The V and J calls and clone size are taken from that table; D and trimming were inferred from the DNA. The sample table contains approximately 2,000,000 clones; only one count was recorded for just under 95% of them. The ten largest clonotypes hold approximately 1.7% of the sample.

CD8 naive samples consisted of CD45RO-negative cells that were positively selected for CCR7, yielding a CD45RA+CCR7+ population without TemRA cells. The donors were healthy, HIV-negative adults with no recently reported acute infections or vaccinations. All donors were Caucasian adults living in Nashville, Tennessee, USA. Blood was obtained by leukapheresis, after which PBMCs were separated by Ficoll-Histopaque density gradient centrifugation and cryopreserved in liquid nitrogen vapor phase. Purity and quantity of every magnetically sorted T cell population were checked by analytical flow cytometry. Each sorted fraction had its genomic DNA isolated and then quantified by UV absorbance on a Nanodrop 2000c.

Material: naive CD8+ T cells from PBMCs. The intended sense of this specimen's cell subset or site label: CD45RA+CCR7+. The clonotype originates from a man aged 18 to 35 in good health. Some clones in this sample may be carry-over from other donors' samples. Recombination connected TRBV7-9 to TRBJ2-7, with an unclear D gene assignment. CDR3 sequence: CASSLAGTYEQYF. The nucleotide sequence reads TGTGCCAGCAGCTTAGCGGGGACCTACGAGCAGTACTTC.